The 6 T cell receptor beta chains presented below share a single source sample, sequenced in a study of blood T cells in healthy people across ages. Combining a sample-barcoded 5' primer with a J-beta primer mix, a second PCR ran for roughly 6 to 12 cycles. TCRdb fed the 5' RACE reads into MiXCR, producing one record per CDR3 protein. This sample has over 1.5 million distinct CDR3 sequences, with about 49% found just once. Specimen: blood. These TCRs come from a woman between 40 and 55 years old in good health.

The sample holds one count of this clonotype. The gene calls are TRBV5-1 and TRBJ2-5; a possible D gene is TRBD1 (6 bases). Deletions cut 0 bases from V and 4 bases from J, with 13 bases between. The germline V gene encodes CDR1 SGHRS and CDR2 YFSETQ. The CDR3 is made up of 15 amino acids. CDR3 amino acids: CASSLAGATGETQYF. The CDR3 coding sequence is TGCGCCAGCAGCTTGGCAGGGGCCACCGGAGAGACCCAGTACTTC.

This clonotype was seen only a few times. V usage is TRBV5-5 and J usage is TRBJ2-7, with no clear D. Germline assignment: CDR1 SGHKS and CDR2 YYEKEE (reference sequence). Trimming cost V 7 bases and J 4 bases, with 9 bases left between them. The CDR3 contains 11 residues. CDR3 coding DNA: TGTGCCAGCCGCCATTATTACGAGCAGTACTTC. As protein: CASRHYYEQYF. The full variable domain, rest sourced from reference TRBV5-5 and TRBJ2-7, is DAGVTQSPTHLIKTRGQQVTLRCSPISGHKSVSWYQQVLGQGPQFIFQYYEKEERGRGNFPDRFSARQFPNYSSELNVNALLLGDSALYLCASRHYYEQYFGPGTRLTVT.

The chain uses TRBV5-1 and TRBJ2-3; TRBD2 is a possible D gene (6 bases). The CDR3 totals 17 residues. V was pared by 4 bases and J by 3 bases, with 21 bases between. Germline lookup yields CDR1 SGHRS and CDR2 YFSETQ. CDR3 coding DNA: TGCGCCAGCAGCCCGACGGGGGTTGTAGTGAGTACAGATACGCAGTATTTT. Amino acid sequence: CASSPTGVVVSTDTQYF.

This chain uses TRBV7-9 with TRBJ1-1; 8 bases agree with TRBD1. This CDR3 contains 16 residues. The V segment lost 5 bases and the J segment 2 bases; nucleotides outside the gene matches: 10. Germline V CDR1 and CDR2: SEHNR, FQNEAQ (reference sequence). This chain's CDR3 is CASSRPSTGDNTEAFF. The CDR3 DNA is TGTGCCAGCAGCCGACCTTCGACAGGGGACAACACTGAAGCTTTCTTT.

V gene TRBV7-2 combines with J gene TRBJ2-7, with 8 bases fitting TRBD2. J lost 9 bases, V lost 5 bases, and 18 bases had no gene match. This CDR3 is 16 amino acids long. The germline gives CDR1 SGHTA, CDR2 FQGNSA. The CDR3: CASSQTSGLAGSPQYF. The CDR3 DNA reads as TGTGCCAGCAGCCAGACTTCGGGGCTAGCGGGCTCCCCGCAGTACTTC.

The J gene is TRBJ2-3, the V gene TRBV20-1; 7 bases match TRBD1. J was trimmed by 7 bases and V by 1 base; bases with no gene match: 11. CDR1 is DFQATT, CDR2 SNEGSKA, per germline (reference sequence). There are 15 residues in the CDR3. The CDR3 is CSARVTGASRYTQYF. Here the CDR3 DNA reads TGCAGTGCTAGAGTAACAGGGGCGTCGAGGTATACGCAGTATTTT.